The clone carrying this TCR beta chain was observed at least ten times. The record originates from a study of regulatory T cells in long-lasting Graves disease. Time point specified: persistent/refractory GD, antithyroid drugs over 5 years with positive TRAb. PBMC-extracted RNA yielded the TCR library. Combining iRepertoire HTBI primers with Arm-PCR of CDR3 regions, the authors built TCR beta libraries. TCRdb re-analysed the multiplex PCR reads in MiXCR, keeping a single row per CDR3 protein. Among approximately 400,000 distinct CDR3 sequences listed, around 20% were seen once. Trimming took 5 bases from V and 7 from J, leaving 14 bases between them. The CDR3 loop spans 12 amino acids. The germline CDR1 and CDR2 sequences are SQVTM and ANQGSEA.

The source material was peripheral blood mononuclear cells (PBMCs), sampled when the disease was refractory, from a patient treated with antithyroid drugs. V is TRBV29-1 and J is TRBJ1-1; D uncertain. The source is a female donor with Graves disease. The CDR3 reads CSVLWRKNEAFF. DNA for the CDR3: TGCAGCGTTCTTTGGAGGAAGAATGAAGCTTTCTTT.